This entry features one T cell receptor beta chain sequence. These data come from a study of blood T cell repertoires in COVID-19. As for the study in general: Samples representing acute and convalescent COVID-19 were sourced from the United States, Italy and Spain. In each case, the material was cDNA or gDNA derived from T cells, B-cell-depleted T cells, or PBMCs.

Per the study methods: The assay estimated nucleated cells by amplifying reference gene primers. Clones were read by immunoSEQ multiplex PCR, and TCRdb kept only the in-frame ones, dropping some. That table supplies the V and J calls and clone size; D and trimming were determined from the DNA. The repertoire holds tens of thousands of clones, with about 89% as singletons. Sample: peripheral blood. This clonotype was obtained from a woman in her 70s with acute or convalescent COVID-19.

CDR3 nucleotides: TGCAGTGCCAGTGTACATTCGAACACTGAAGCTTTCTTT. This translates into CSASVHSNTEAFF. The chain combines TRBV20-1 with TRBJ1-1; D call uncertain. The CDR3 length is 13 residues. The germline V gene has CDR1 DFQATT and CDR2 SNEGSKA (reference sequence). Trimming left V 6 bases short and J 1 base short, with 12 bases between.